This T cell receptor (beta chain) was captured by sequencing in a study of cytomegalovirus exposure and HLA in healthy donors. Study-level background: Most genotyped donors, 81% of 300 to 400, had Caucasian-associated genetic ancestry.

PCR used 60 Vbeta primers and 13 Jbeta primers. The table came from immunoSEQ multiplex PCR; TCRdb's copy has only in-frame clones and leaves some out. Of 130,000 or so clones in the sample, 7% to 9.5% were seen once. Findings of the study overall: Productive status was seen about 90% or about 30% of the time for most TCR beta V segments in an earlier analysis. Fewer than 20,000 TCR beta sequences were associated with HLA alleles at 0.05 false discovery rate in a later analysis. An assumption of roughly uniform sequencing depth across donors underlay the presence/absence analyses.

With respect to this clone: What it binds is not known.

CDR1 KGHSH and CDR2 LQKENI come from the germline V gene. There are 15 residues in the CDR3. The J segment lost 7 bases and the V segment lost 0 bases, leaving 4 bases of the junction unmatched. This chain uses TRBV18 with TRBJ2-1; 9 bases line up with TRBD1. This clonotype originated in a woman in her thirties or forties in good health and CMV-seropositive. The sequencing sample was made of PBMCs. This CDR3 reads CASSPPGQGRNEQFF. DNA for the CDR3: TGTGCCAGCTCACCACCGGGACAGGGACGTAATGAGCAGTTCTTC.